Below, 23 T cell receptor beta chains from the same sample are listed, as sequenced in a study of post-analysis software for immune sequencing data. Study-wide findings and caveats: When patients were compared with controls, roughly five TRBV segments were more frequent, TRBV5-6, TRBV5-1 and TRBV20-1 among them.

For these TCRs, the target antigens are not known. Unique molecular identifiers were present in the TCR beta cDNA libraries. TCRdb itself ran the PCR reads through MiXCR, one entry per CDR3 protein. The data hold about 540,000 distinct CDR3 sequences, with approximately 34% observed a single time. Sequenced input: blood. Receptor source: a girl aged 2 to 17 with multiple sclerosis.

This sequence joins TRBV24-1 and TRBJ2-2, with D possibly TRBD2 on 5 matching bases. The CDR3 length is 15 residues. V shed 10 bases and J shed 2 bases, with 16 bases lying between them. Germline V CDR1 and CDR2: KGHDR, SFDVKD. The CDR3 coding sequence is TGTGCCACGTCCTCCCGGGGAGACAACACCGGGGAGCTGTTTTTT. Its translation is CATSSRGDNTGELFF.

This clonotype was picked up many times. The chain recombines TRBV5-1 with TRBJ1-2; no definite D call. Trimming took 0 bases from V and 1 from J, leaving 4 bases between them. In germline, CDR1 is SGHRS, CDR2 YFSETQ. The CDR3 is made up of 13 amino acids. The CDR3 bases are TGCGCCAGCAGCTTGGGAGATAACTATGGCTACACCTTC. Protein product: CASSLGDNYGYTF.

A note on this clonotype: The junction differs from germline at one of its ends, possibly a read error. The chain uses TRBV11-2 and TRBJ2-1, with TRBD1 matching 8 bases. The CDR3 has 15 amino acids. CDR1 and CDR2 from the germline V gene are SGHAT and FQNNGV. CDR3 nucleotides: TGTACCAGCAGCCCCGGGACAGGCGAGTACAATGAGCAGTTCTTC. As protein: CTSSPGTGEYNEQFF.

The J gene is TRBJ1-2, the V gene TRBV7-9; TRBD1 matches 9 bases. The CDR3 is 15 residues long. The J segment lost 6 bases and the V segment lost 7 bases, leaving 12 bases of the junction unmatched. Germline lookup yields CDR1 SEHNR and CDR2 FQNEAQ (reference sequence). In DNA, the CDR3 is TGTGCCAGCACCGTCCCCCCGGACAGGGGAAATGGCTACACCTTC. This encodes CASTVPPDRGNGYTF.

The chain recombines TRBV6-6 with TRBJ1-1, with D unclear. The CDR3 totals 16 residues. CDR1 is MNHNY, CDR2 SVGAGI, per germline (reference sequence). Between the trimmed V and J ends, which lost 5 bases and 1 base, there was a span of 17 bases. The CDR3 nucleotides are TGTGCCAGCAGTCACTGGGGAAGGCTTCAGAACACTGAAGCTTTCTTT. Protein sequence: CASSHWGRLQNTEAFF.

This clonotype came up a few times. The rearrangement joins TRBV27 to TRBJ2-4, with 10 bases fitting TRBD1. CDR1 and CDR2 from the germline V gene are MNHEY and SMNVEV (reference sequence). The CDR3 is 16 amino acids. The ends lost 3 bases at V and 5 bases at J; junction bases unmatched: 7. The DNA for the CDR3 is TGTGCCAGCAGTTTGCCCCCTGGACAGGGGGAAAACATTCAGTACTTC. Its protein is CASSLPPGQGENIQYF.

This clonotype appeared a single time. The gene calls are TRBV11-2 and TRBJ2-3, with 11 nucleotides matching TRBD2. Trimming took 4 bases from V and 5 from J; bases not matched to a gene: 2. Per germline, CDR1 SGHAT and CDR2 FQNNGV. CDR3 length: 14 residues. The CDR3 sequence is CASSSSGGLDTQYF. In DNA, the CDR3 is TGTGCCAGCAGCTCTAGCGGGGGGCTAGATACGCAGTATTTT.

This chain links TRBV20-1 with TRBJ2-7; 8 bases align to TRBD2. Germline loops: CDR1 DFQATT, CDR2 SNEGSKA (reference sequence). V was pared by 0 bases and J by 5 bases, with 12 bases of the junction left unmatched. CDR3 length: 16 residues. CDR3 loop: CSARDEAGGASHEQYF. The CDR3, as DNA: TGCAGTGCTAGAGATGAGGCGGGGGGAGCCAGCCACGAGCAGTACTTC.

About this clonotype: Mismatch with germline at one junction end may stem from a read error. DNA of the CDR3: TGTGCCGGCAGCCAAGAGGGCGGCCCCTACAATGAGCAGTTCTTC. This translates into CAGSQEGGPYNEQFF. The chain carries TRBV14 and TRBJ2-1; tentative D call: TRBD2 (5 bases). Germline V lookup: CDR1 SGHDN, CDR2 FVKESK. CDR3 length: 15 residues. The whole variable domain, remainder taken from reference TRBV14 and TRBJ2-1, is EAGVTQFPSHSVIEKGQTVTLRCDPISGHDNLYWYRRVMGKEIKFLLHFVKESKQDESGMPNNRFLAERTGGTYSTLKVQPAELEDSGVYFCAGSQEGGPYNEQFFGPGTRLTVL.

This clonotype was recorded a few times. The gene calls are TRBV24-1 and TRBJ2-1, with D possibly TRBD1 on 5 matching bases. Looked up from germline, CDR1 is KGHDR and CDR2 is SFDVKD. The CDR3 contains 13 residues. With 12 bases removed from V and 1 base from J, the gap between germline ends came to 12 bases. The CDR3 DNA is TGTGCCTCACAGGATCCTTCCTACAATGAGCAGTTCTTC. It translates to CASQDPSYNEQFF.

Only a few counts were recorded for this clonotype. J is TRBJ1-4 and V is TRBV5-1; 7 positions match TRBD1. The V and J ends lost 0 bases and 2 bases, in that order; junction bases with no gene match: 1. The germline V gene has CDR1 SGHRS and CDR2 YFSETQ. This CDR3 spans 15 amino acids. For the CDR3, the DNA is TGCGCCAGCAGCTTGGAGACAGGGACTAATGAAAAACTGTTTTTT. Encoded protein: CASSLETGTNEKLFF.

The chain uses TRBV5-1 and TRBJ2-6; TRBD1 matches 7 bases. The CDR3 totals 17 residues. The V gene end was trimmed by 5 bases and the J gene end by 0 bases; junction bases not matched to a gene: 8. Germline values: CDR1 SGHRS, CDR2 YFSETQ. This chain's CDR3 is CASSRYGTASGANVLTF. CDR3 nucleotides: TGCGCCAGCAGTCGGTACGGGACAGCCTCTGGGGCCAACGTCCTGACTTTC.

The chain recombines TRBV5-1 with TRBJ1-1; TRBD1 agrees at 10 bases. Germline CDR1 SGHRS, CDR2 YFSETQ. The CDR3 runs 17 residues. The ends lost 4 bases at V and 4 bases at J; junction bases unmatched: 13. The CDR3 is CASSPEATGGWFTEAFF. The CDR3 DNA reads TGCGCCAGCAGCCCGGAGGCGACAGGGGGCTGGTTCACTGAAGCTTTCTTT.

The V and J genes are TRBV12-3 or TRBV12-4 and TRBJ2-3; TRBD2 matches 9 bases. V shed 3 bases and J 6 bases; nucleotides not matched to a gene: 7. The CDR3 is 15 amino acids. CDR3 sequence (DNA): TGTGCCAGCAGTTTGGGTGGCGGGGGGGCCGATACGCAGTATTTT. It translates to CASSLGGGGADTQYF.

This clonotype came up a few times. The chain carries TRBV7-9 and TRBJ1-2, with no clear D. V was clipped by 2 bases and J by 6 bases, with 19 bases between them. Germline V CDR1 and CDR2: SEHNR, FQNEAQ (reference sequence). CDR3 size: 16 residues. For the CDR3, the DNA is TGTGCCAGCAGCTTAATCTCCTTGGGCAGGCTCAATGGCTACACCTTC. Translating it yields CASSLISLGRLNGYTF.

The table lists this clonotype with a few counts. The V call is TRBV7-2, the J call TRBJ1-2, with 7 bases aligning to TRBD1. Germline-derived CDR1 and CDR2 are SGHTA and FQGNSA. This CDR3 region has 15 residues. Losses at the gene ends were 5 bases for V and 0 bases for J; bases not matched to a gene: 6. The CDR3 sequence: CASSPGTVTNYGYTF. The CDR3 region has the DNA TGTGCCAGCAGCCCTGGGACAGTTACTAACTATGGCTACACCTTC.

This clonotype was detected only a few times. J is TRBJ1-1 and V is TRBV12-3 or TRBV12-4; D perhaps matches TRBD1 (6 bases). The V gene lost 8 bases and the J gene lost 4 bases, with 17 bases spanning the gap. The CDR3 extends over 14 amino acids. The CDR3 DNA reads TGTGCCAGCGTATGGGGGGGCAGGGGCACTGAAGCTTTCTTT. Protein sequence: CASVWGGRGTEAFF.

The chain combines TRBV20-1 with TRBJ1-5, with 8 positions matching TRBD1. This CDR3 is 14 amino acids long. After removal of 6 bases from V and 4 bases from J, the junction contained 8 bases not matched to a gene. Germline V gene sequence: CDR1 DFQATT, CDR2 SNEGSKA (reference sequence). CDR3: CSAASDRENQPQHF. DNA of the CDR3: TGCAGTGCGGCCTCGGACAGGGAGAATCAGCCCCAGCATTTT.

The chain carries TRBV4-2 and TRBJ2-5; the D gene is possibly TRBD2 (6 bases). The germline CDR1 and CDR2 sequences are LGHNA and YNFKEQ. The CDR3 runs to 17 residues. The ends were cut back, 0 bases at V and 5 bases at J, with 19 bases in the middle. CDR3 sequence: CASSQDVNVGGEETQYF. Written as DNA, the CDR3 is TGTGCCAGCAGCCAAGATGTAAATGTAGGCGGGGAGGAGACCCAGTACTTC.

The chain employs TRBV7-8 and TRBJ1-2; weak D call: TRBD1 (6 bases). From germline, CDR1 is SGHVS and CDR2 FQNEAQ. Trimming took 5 bases from V and 3 from J, leaving 13 bases between them. The CDR3 is 14 amino acids. CDR3 in DNA: TGTGCCAGCAGCCCCCGACAGGTCCACTATGGCTACACCTTC. Protein: CASSPRQVHYGYTF.

The gene calls are TRBV6-1 and TRBJ2-7; no definite D call. The V and J ends lost 3 bases and 6 bases respectively, with 15 bases between them. Germline CDR1 is MNHNS and CDR2 is SASEGT. The CDR3 consists of 14 residues. Here the CDR3 reads CASSETGSFSEQYF. CDR3 bases: TGTGCCAGCAGTGAGACTGGCAGCTTTAGCGAGCAGTACTTC.

This clonotype turned up a few times. V gene TRBV6-5 combines with J gene TRBJ2-3; a possible D gene is TRBD1 (6 bases). The germline V and J ends were trimmed by 2 bases and 4 bases, with 7 bases remaining between them. Germline assignment: CDR1 MNHEY and CDR2 SVGAGI. This CDR3 has 13 amino acids. In DNA, the CDR3 is TGTGCCAGCAGTTACAACAGGGCAGATACGCAGTATTTT. Its protein product is CASSYNRADTQYF.

The chain combines TRBV20-1 with TRBJ2-7; perhaps TRBD1 as D (5 bases). Germline-derived CDR1 and CDR2 are DFQATT and SNEGSKA (reference sequence). Trimming left V 4 bases short and J 5 bases short, with 9 bases between. CDR3 length: 11 residues. Here the CDR3 reads CSAKYRHEQYF. CDR3 sequence (DNA): TGCAGTGCTAAGTACAGGCACGAGCAGTACTTC.